The rows below give T cell receptor beta chains drawn from one sample of a study of cytomegalovirus exposure and HLA in healthy donors. Here immunoSEQ multiplex PCR was the method, and the copy in TCRdb shows in-frame clones only, minus some. Of approximately 170,000 clones listed, under 85% are singletons. The source material was PBMCs. Source of these receptors: a man aged 50-60 years in good health and CMV-seropositive. CDR3s include the opening cysteine and the closing phenylalanine or tryptophan. Each record gives: D gene, clone size, J gene, V gene, CDR3 DNA, CDR3 protein. A D gene is named only where the DNA matches it firmly. Only some rows state a clone size, as once, few, many or a class for expanded clones.

d_gene: TRBD1
abundance: NA
j_gene: TRBJ2-1
v_gene: TRBV19
CDR3nt: TGTGCCAGTAGTATTTCCGGGACAGGGGGCCACAATGAGCAGTTCTTC
CDR3aa: CASSISGTGGHNEQFF

d_gene: TRBD1
abundance: NA
j_gene: TRBJ2-7
v_gene: TRBV30
CDR3nt: TGTGCCTGTCAACAGGGGGCAAAAAACGAGCAGTACTTC
CDR3aa: CACQQGAKNEQYF

d_gene: TRBD1
abundance: few
j_gene: TRBJ1-1
v_gene: TRBV25-1
CDR3nt: TGTGCCAGCAGTGAAACCACAGGGGCAGCTACTGAAGCTTTCTTT
CDR3aa: CASSETTGAATEAFF

d_gene: TRBD2
abundance: NA
j_gene: TRBJ2-1
v_gene: TRBV6-1
CDR3nt: TGTGCCAGCAGTGAAGGGACTAGCTCCTACAATGAGCAGTTCTTC
CDR3aa: CASSEGTSSYNEQFF

d_gene: NA
abundance: NA
j_gene: TRBJ1-3
v_gene: TRBV7-8
CDR3nt: TGTGCCAGCAGCTTGTCGACAGGCCGTGTTGGAAACACCATATATTTT
CDR3aa: CASSLSTGRVGNTIYF

d_gene: TRBD2
abundance: NA
j_gene: TRBJ2-1
v_gene: TRBV4-2
CDR3nt: TGTGCCAGCAGCCAACTACGGGGTATAGCGGGGGGGCTGGCGTTCTTC
CDR3aa: CASSQLRGIAGGLAFF

d_gene: TRBD1
abundance: NA
j_gene: TRBJ2-7
v_gene: TRBV7-6
CDR3nt: TGTGCCAGCAGTTCTAACACACGGACAGGGTTGGGGGAGCAGTACTTC
CDR3aa: CASSSNTRTGLGEQYF

d_gene: NA
abundance: NA
j_gene: TRBJ2-5
v_gene: TRBV7-8
CDR3nt: TGTGCCAGCAGCCATTCCGGGACAAAAGAGACCCAGTACTTC
CDR3aa: CASSHSGTKETQYF

d_gene: NA
abundance: NA
j_gene: TRBJ1-2
v_gene: TRBV7-9
CDR3nt: TGTTCCAGCAGCTTATCCAGGCCGGTTAGGGGGGAGGGTGGCTACACCTTC
CDR3aa: CSSSLSRPVRGEGGYTF

d_gene: TRBD2
abundance: NA
j_gene: TRBJ2-3
v_gene: TRBV5-1
CDR3nt: TGCGCCAGCAGCTTGGCGTTGTTAGCGGGGGGTACGCAGTATTTT
CDR3aa: CASSLALLAGGTQYF

d_gene: NA
abundance: NA
j_gene: TRBJ2-1
v_gene: TRBV5-6
CDR3nt: TGTGCCAGCAGCTTGGAGGTCAGGGTAAATGAGCAGTTCTTC
CDR3aa: CASSLEVRVNEQFF

d_gene: TRBD2
abundance: NA
j_gene: TRBJ2-3
v_gene: TRBV10-3
CDR3nt: TGTGCCATCAGGACTAGCGGGGGGGCGACAGATACGCAGTATTTT
CDR3aa: CAIRTSGGATDTQYF

d_gene: TRBD2
abundance: NA
j_gene: TRBJ2-7
v_gene: TRBV6-4
CDR3nt: TGTGCCAGCAGTTCCGGACTAGCGGGAGATAATCTCTCCTACGAGCAGTACTTC
CDR3aa: CASSSGLAGDNLSYEQYF

d_gene: TRBD2
abundance: NA
j_gene: TRBJ2-2
v_gene: TRBV7-2
CDR3nt: TGTGCCAGCAGCTTAATCGCGGGGGAAAACACCGGGGAGCTGTTTTTT
CDR3aa: CASSLIAGENTGELFF

d_gene: NA
abundance: NA
j_gene: TRBJ1-4
v_gene: TRBV30
CDR3nt: TGTGCCTGGAGTCAGGGGATTACGACTAATGAAAAACTGTTTTTT
CDR3aa: CAWSQGITTNEKLFF

d_gene: TRBD1
abundance: NA
j_gene: TRBJ1-2
v_gene: TRBV10-3
CDR3nt: TGTGCCATCCCAAGGACAGGGTCCATTCCGAACTATGGCTACACCTTC
CDR3aa: CAIPRTGSIPNYGYTF

d_gene: NA
abundance: NA
j_gene: TRBJ2-5
v_gene: TRBV11-2
CDR3nt: TGTGCCAGCAGACTTCCACCCCAAGAGACCCAGTACTTC
CDR3aa: CASRLPPQETQYF

d_gene: NA
abundance: NA
j_gene: TRBJ2-7
v_gene: TRBV5-1
CDR3nt: TGCGCCAGCAGCTTGAGTGCAGGCTACGAGCAGTACTTC
CDR3aa: CASSLSAGYEQYF

d_gene: NA
abundance: NA
j_gene: TRBJ1-6
v_gene: TRBV19
CDR3nt: TGTGCCAGTAAGGAGGGGTTAAATTCACCCCTCCACTTT
CDR3aa: CASKEGLNSPLHF

d_gene: TRBD2
abundance: NA
j_gene: TRBJ2-7
v_gene: TRBV6-5
CDR3nt: TGTGCCAGCAGTTCCCCTAGCGGGGAGCAGTACTTC
CDR3aa: CASSSPSGEQYF

d_gene: NA
abundance: once
j_gene: TRBJ2-7
v_gene: TRBV15
CDR3nt: TGTGCCACCAGCAGCCTGTCCACAGGGGAGCAGTACTTC
CDR3aa: CATSSLSTGEQYF

d_gene: TRBD2
abundance: once
j_gene: TRBJ2-5
v_gene: TRBV11-2
CDR3nt: TGTGCCAGCAGCTTAGGTCGGCTAGCGGGGGGGCGGGAGACCCAGTACTTC
CDR3aa: CASSLGRLAGGRETQYF

d_gene: NA
abundance: NA
j_gene: TRBJ1-2
v_gene: TRBV2
CDR3nt: TGTGCCTTAGCCAGGGAAACTAACTATGGCTACACCTTC
CDR3aa: CALARETNYGYTF

d_gene: TRBD2
abundance: few
j_gene: TRBJ2-7
v_gene: TRBV6-1
CDR3nt: TGTGCCAGCAGTGAAACTAGCGGGACCTCCTACGAGCAGTACTTC
CDR3aa: CASSETSGTSYEQYF

d_gene: TRBD2
abundance: NA
j_gene: TRBJ2-2
v_gene: TRBV5-1
CDR3nt: TGCGCCAGCAGCGCGGGGACTAGCGGGAACACCGGGGAGCTGTTTTTT
CDR3aa: CASSAGTSGNTGELFF

d_gene: NA
abundance: NA
j_gene: TRBJ2-3
v_gene: TRBV1
CDR3nt: TGCACCAGCAGGTACGATAGCGGGGGCGCAGATACGCAGTATTTT
CDR3aa: CTSRYDSGGADTQYF

d_gene: TRBD1
abundance: few
j_gene: TRBJ2-7
v_gene: TRBV6-1
CDR3nt: TGTGCCACCAGGCGGGGACAGGACTACGAGCAGTACTTC
CDR3aa: CATRRGQDYEQYF

d_gene: TRBD2
abundance: NA
j_gene: TRBJ2-7
v_gene: TRBV28
CDR3nt: TGTGCCAGCAGTTCAGCCCACCTAAGCGGCGGGAGGGCCTACGAGCAGTACTTC
CDR3aa: CASSSAHLSGGRAYEQYF

d_gene: TRBD2
abundance: once
j_gene: TRBJ2-7
v_gene: TRBV10-3
CDR3nt: TGTGCCATCAGTGAGTGGACTAGCGGGAGTATAGGCGAGCAGTACTTC
CDR3aa: CAISEWTSGSIGEQYF

d_gene: TRBD1
abundance: once
j_gene: TRBJ1-5
v_gene: TRBV6-6
CDR3nt: TGTGCCAGCAGCAACCATGGACAGGGGGCAGATCAGCCCCAGCATTTT
CDR3aa: CASSNHGQGADQPQHF

d_gene: NA
abundance: NA
j_gene: TRBJ2-7
v_gene: TRBV28
CDR3nt: TGTGCCAGCGGTTACTCCGGGGAGCGCCACGAGCAGTACTTC
CDR3aa: CASGYSGERHEQYF